The sequence of this TCR beta chain was determined in a study of preoperative IRX-2 immunotherapy in early breast cancer. Clones were sequenced by immunoSEQ multiplex PCR, and TCRdb holds only the in-frame ones, with some missing. This repertoire shows about 5,600 clones, around 64% found once; its top ten account for more than 9.5%. Treatment given: preoperative locoregional IRX-2 cytokine immunotherapy. Patients received preoperative, locoregional IRX-2 cytokine immunotherapy in a phase Ib study. Trimming pared 6 bases from V and 6 bases from J, leaving 12 bases between. The CDR3 runs 12 residues. Per germline, CDR1 SQVTM and CDR2 ANQGSEA.

This receptor was identified in a human donor with breast cancer. The sequencing used tumor tissue, collected before IRX-2 immunotherapy. V gene TRBV29-1 combines with J gene TRBJ2-1; a possible D gene is TRBD1 (6 bases). CDR3 sequence: CSVPYRANEQFF. The CDR3 bases are TGCAGCGTCCCATACAGGGCCAATGAGCAGTTCTTC.